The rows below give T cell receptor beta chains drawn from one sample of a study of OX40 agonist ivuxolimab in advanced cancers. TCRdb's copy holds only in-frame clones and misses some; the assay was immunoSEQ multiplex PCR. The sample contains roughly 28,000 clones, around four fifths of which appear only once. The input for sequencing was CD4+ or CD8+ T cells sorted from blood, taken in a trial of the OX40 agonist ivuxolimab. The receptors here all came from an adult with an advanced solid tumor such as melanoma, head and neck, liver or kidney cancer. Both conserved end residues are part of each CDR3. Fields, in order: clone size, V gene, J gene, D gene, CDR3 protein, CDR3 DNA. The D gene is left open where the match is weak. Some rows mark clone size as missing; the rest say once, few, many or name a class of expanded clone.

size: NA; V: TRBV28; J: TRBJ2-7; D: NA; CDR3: CASRYGRSYEQYF; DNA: TGTGCCAGCAGATATGGACGGTCCTACGAGCAGTACTTC
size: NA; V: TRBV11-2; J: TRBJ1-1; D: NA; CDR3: CASSLMKGVNTEAFF; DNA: TGTGCCAGCAGCTTAATGAAAGGGGTTAACACTGAAGCTTTCTTT
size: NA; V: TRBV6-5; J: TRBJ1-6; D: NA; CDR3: CASRPRGENSPLHF; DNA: TGTGCCAGCAGGCCGAGAGGCGAAAATTCACCCCTCCACTTT
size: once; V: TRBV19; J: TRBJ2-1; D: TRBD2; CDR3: CASSMGLAAYNEQFF; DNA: TGTGCCAGTAGTATGGGACTAGCGGCCTACAATGAGCAGTTCTTC
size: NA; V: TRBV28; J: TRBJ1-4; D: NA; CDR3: CASSLVVEGDEKLFF; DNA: TGTGCCAGCAGTTTAGTGGTGGAGGGCGATGAAAAACTGTTTTTT
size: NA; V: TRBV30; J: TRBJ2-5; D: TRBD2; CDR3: CAWEDGGRYQETQYF; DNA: TGTGCCTGGGAGGATGGCGGGAGATATCAAGAGACCCAGTACTTC
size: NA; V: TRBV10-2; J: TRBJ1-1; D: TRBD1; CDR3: CASNDRAGTEAFF; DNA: TGCGCCAGCAATGACAGGGCAGGGACTGAAGCTTTCTTT
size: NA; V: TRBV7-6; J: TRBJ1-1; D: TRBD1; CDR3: CASSLEDTGAEAFF; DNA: TGTGCCAGCAGCTTAGAAGATACAGGGGCTGAAGCTTTCTTT
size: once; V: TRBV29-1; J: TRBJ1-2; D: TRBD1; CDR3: CSVYRGLNYGYTF; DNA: TGCAGCGTATACAGGGGGCTTAACTATGGCTACACCTTC
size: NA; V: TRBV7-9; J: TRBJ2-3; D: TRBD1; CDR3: CASSLVAGGSTDTQYF; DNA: TGTGCCAGCAGCTTAGTCGCAGGGGGAAGCACAGATACGCAGTATTTT
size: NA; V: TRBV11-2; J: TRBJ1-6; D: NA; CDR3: CASSPDQGSYNSPLHF; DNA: TGTGCCAGCAGCCCGGACCAGGGCTCCTATAATTCACCCCTCCACTTT
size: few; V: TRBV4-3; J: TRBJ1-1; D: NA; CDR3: CASSQDQGVYTEAFF; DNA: TGCGCCAGCAGCCAAGATCAAGGGGTGTACACTGAAGCTTTCTTT
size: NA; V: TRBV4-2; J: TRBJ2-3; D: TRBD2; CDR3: CASSPGSGGGADTQYF; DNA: TGTGCCAGCAGCCCGGGGAGCGGGGGAGGAGCAGATACGCAGTATTTT
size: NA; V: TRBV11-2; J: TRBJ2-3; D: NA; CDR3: CASSLGAGTDTQYF; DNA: TGTGCCAGCAGCTTAGGTGCCGGCACAGATACGCAGTATTTT
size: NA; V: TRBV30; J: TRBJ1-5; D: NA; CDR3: CAWTPRGHGQPQHF; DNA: TGTGCCTGGACCCCACGAGGGCATGGTCAGCCCCAGCATTTT
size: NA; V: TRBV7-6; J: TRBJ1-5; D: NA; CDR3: CASSLGDHPTPQHF; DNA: TGTGCCAGCAGCTTAGGGGACCACCCCACGCCCCAGCATTTT
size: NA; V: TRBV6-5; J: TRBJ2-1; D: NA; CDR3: CASRNGQVVYNEQFF; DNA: TGTGCCAGCAGAAACGGGCAGGTGGTTTACAATGAGCAGTTCTTC